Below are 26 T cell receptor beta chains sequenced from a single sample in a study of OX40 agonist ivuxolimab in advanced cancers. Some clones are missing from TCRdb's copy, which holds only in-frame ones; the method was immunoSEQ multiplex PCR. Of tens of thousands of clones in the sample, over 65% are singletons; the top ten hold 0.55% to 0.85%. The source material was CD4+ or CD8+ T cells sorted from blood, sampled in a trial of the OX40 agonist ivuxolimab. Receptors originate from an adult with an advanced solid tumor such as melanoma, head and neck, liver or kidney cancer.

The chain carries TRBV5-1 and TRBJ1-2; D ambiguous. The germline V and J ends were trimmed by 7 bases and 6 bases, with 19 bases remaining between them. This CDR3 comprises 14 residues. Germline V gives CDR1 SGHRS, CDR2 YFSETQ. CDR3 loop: CASRPWGTVDGYTF. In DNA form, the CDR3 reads TGCGCCAGCCGCCCTTGGGGTACGGTCGATGGCTACACCTTC.

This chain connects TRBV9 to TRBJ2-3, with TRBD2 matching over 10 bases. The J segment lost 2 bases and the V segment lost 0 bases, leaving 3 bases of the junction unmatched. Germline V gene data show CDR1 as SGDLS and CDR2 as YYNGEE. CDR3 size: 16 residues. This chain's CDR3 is CASSVGAGGITDTQYF. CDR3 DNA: TGTGCCAGCAGCGTAGGAGCGGGGGGGATCACAGATACGCAGTATTTT.

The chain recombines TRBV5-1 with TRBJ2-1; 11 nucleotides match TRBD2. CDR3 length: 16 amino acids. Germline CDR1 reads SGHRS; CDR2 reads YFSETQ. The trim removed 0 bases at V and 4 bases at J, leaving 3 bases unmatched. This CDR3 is CASSLVLAGGYNEQFF. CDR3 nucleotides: TGCGCCAGCAGCTTGGTTTTAGCGGGGGGGTACAATGAGCAGTTCTTC.

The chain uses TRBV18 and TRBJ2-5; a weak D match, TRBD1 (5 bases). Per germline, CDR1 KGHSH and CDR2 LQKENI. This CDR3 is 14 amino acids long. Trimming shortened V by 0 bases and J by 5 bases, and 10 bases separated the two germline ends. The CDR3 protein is CASSPPARAETQYF. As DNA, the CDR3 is TGTGCCAGCTCACCACCGGCCAGGGCGGAGACCCAGTACTTC. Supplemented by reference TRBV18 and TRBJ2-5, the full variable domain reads NAGVMQNPRHLVRRRGQEARLRCSPMKGHSHVYWYRQLPEEGLKFMVYLQKENIIDESGMPKERFSAEFPKEGPSILRIQQVVRGDSAAYFCASSPPARAETQYFGPGTRLLVL.

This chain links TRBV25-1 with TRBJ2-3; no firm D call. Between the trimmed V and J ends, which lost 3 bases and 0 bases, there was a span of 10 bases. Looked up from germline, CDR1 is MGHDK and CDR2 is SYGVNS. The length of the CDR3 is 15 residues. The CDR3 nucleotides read TGTGCCAGCAGTGAGAGTAGATCTAGCACAGATACGCAGTATTTT. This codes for CASSESRSSTDTQYF.

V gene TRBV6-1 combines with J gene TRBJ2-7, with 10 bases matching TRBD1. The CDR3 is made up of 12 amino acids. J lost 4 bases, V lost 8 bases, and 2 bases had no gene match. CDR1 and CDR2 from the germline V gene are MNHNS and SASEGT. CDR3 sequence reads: CASEGQGYEQYF. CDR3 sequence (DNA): TGTGCCAGCGAGGGACAGGGGTACGAGCAGTACTTC.

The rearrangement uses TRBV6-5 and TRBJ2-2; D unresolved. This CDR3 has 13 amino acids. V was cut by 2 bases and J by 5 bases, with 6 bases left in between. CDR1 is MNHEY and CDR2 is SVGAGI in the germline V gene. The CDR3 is CASSYAGTGELFF. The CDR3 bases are TGTGCCAGCAGTTACGCAGGAACCGGGGAGCTGTTTTTT.

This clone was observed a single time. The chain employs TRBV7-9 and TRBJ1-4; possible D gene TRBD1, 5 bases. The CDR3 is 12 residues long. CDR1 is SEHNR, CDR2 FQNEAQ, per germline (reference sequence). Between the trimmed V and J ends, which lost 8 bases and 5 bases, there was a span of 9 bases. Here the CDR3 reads CASGGENEKLFF. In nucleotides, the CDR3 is TGTGCCAGCGGGGGAGAAAATGAAAAACTGTTTTTT.

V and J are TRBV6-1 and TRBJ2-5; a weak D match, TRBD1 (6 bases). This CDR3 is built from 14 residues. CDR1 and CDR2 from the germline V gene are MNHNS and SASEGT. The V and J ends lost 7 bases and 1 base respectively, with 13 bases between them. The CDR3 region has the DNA TGTGCCAGCATGAGGGCAGGGGCCCAAGAGACCCAGTACTTC. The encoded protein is CASMRAGAQETQYF.

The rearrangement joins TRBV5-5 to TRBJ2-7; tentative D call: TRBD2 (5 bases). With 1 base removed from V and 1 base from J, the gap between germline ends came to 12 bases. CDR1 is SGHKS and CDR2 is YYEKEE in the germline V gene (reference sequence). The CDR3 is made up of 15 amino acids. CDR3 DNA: TGTGCCAGCAGCTTGAGCCCCGGGAATTCCTACGAGCAGTACTTC. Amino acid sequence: CASSLSPGNSYEQYF.

The CDR3 coding sequence is TGTGCCAGCAGCTTGGATCGGGGGCCCGGCGGCTACACCTTC. It specifies CASSLDRGPGGYTF. The chain combines TRBV11-2 with TRBJ1-2; maybe TRBD1 (6 bases). The CDR3 has 14 amino acids. Per the germline V gene, CDR1 is SGHAT and CDR2 is FQNNGV. Trimming removed 3 bases at V and 8 bases at J, with 16 bases between.

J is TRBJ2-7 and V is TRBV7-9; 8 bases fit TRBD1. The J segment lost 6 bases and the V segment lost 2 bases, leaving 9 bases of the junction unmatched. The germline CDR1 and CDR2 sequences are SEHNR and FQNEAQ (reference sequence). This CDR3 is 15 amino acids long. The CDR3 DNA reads TGTGCCAGCAGCTTAAAGACAGGGGCGAGGTCCGAGCAGTACTTC. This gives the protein CASSLKTGARSEQYF.

The CDR3: CASSFGQGTEAFF. The CDR3 DNA reads as TGTGCCAGCAGCTTCGGACAGGGGACTGAAGCTTTCTTT. V usage is TRBV7-9 and J usage is TRBJ1-1; 9 nucleotides agree with TRBD1. The CDR3 extends over 13 amino acids. V lost 3 bases and J lost 5; bases outside the gene matches: 1. Germline assignment: CDR1 SEHNR and CDR2 FQNEAQ (reference sequence).

CDR3 region: CASSSTGPRTQYF. CDR3 DNA sequence: TGTGCCAGCAGTTCGACAGGGCCTAGGACCCAGTACTTC. The chain employs TRBV27 and TRBJ2-5; 7 bases match TRBD1. V trimming: 4 bases; J trimming: 7 bases; junction bases outside the gene matches: 6. CDR1 and CDR2 from the germline V gene are MNHEY and SMNVEV (reference sequence). This CDR3 contains 13 residues.

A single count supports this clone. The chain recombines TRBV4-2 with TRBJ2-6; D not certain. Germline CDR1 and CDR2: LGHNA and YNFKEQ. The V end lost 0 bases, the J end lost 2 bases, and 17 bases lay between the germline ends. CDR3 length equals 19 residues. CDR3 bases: TGTGCCAGCAGCCAAGATTGGGGTCCCCCAGAGGCTGGGGCCAACGTCCTGACTTTC. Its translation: CASSQDWGPPEAGANVLTF.

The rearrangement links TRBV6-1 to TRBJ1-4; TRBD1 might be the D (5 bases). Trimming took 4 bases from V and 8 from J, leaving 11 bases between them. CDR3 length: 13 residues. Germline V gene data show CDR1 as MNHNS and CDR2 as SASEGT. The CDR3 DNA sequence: TGTGCCAGCAGTGGGAACCCAGGGGAAAAACTGTTTTTT. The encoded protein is CASSGNPGEKLFF.

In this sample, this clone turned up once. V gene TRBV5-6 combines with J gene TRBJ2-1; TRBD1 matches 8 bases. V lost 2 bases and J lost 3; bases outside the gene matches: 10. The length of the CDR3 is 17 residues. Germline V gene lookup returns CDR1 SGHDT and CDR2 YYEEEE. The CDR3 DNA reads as TGTGCCAGCAGCTTATTTCTGGGGACAGGTGACTACAATGAGCAGTTCTTC. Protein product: CASSLFLGTGDYNEQFF.

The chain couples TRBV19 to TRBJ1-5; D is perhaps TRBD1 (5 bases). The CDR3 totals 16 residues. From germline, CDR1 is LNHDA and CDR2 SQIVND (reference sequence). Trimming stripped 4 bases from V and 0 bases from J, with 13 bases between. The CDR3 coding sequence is TGTGCCAGTAGTAATTTCGGGGGTTATAGCAATCAGCCCCAGCATTTT. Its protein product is CASSNFGGYSNQPQHF.

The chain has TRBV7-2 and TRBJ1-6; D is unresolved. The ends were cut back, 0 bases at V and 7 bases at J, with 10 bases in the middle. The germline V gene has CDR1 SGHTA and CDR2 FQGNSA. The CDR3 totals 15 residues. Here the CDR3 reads CASSLAGNLNSPLHF. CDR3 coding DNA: TGTGCCAGCAGCTTAGCAGGGAACCTGAATTCACCCCTCCACTTT.

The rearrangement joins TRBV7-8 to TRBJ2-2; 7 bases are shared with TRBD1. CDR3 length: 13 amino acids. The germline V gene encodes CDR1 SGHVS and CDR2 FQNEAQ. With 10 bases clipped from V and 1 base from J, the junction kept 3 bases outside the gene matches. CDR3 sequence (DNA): TGTGCCACCAGGACAGGGAACACCGGGGAGCTGTTTTTT. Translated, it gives CATRTGNTGELFF.

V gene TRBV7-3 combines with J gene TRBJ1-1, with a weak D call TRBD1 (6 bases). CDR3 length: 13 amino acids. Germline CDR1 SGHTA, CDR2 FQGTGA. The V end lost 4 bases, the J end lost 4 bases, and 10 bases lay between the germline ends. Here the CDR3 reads CASSSSGATEAFF. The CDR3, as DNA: TGTGCCAGCAGCTCCTCAGGGGCCACTGAAGCTTTCTTT.

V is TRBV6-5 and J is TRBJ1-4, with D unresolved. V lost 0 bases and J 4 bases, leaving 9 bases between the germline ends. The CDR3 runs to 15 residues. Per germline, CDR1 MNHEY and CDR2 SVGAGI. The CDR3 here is CASSYSGGGNEKLFF. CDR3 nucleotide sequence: TGTGCCAGCAGTTACTCCGGTGGTGGTAATGAAAAACTGTTTTTT.

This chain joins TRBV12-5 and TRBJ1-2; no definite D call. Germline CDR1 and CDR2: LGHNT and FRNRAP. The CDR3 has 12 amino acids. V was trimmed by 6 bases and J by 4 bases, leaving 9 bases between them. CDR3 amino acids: CASGPMVYGYTF. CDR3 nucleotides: TGTGCTAGTGGCCCGATGGTCTATGGCTACACCTTC.

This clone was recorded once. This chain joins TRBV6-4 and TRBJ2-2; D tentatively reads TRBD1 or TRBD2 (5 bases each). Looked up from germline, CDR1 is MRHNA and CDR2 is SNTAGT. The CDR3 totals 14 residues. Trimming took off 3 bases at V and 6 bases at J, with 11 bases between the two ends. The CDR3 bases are TGTGCCAGCAGTGAAGTTCTGGGGGCCGGGGAGCTGTTTTTT. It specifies CASSEVLGAGELFF.

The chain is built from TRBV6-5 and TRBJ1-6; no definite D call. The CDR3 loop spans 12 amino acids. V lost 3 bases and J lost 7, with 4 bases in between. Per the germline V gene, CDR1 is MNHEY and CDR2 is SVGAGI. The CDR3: CASSYGNSPLHF. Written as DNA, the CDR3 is TGTGCCAGCAGTTATGGAAATTCACCCCTCCACTTT.

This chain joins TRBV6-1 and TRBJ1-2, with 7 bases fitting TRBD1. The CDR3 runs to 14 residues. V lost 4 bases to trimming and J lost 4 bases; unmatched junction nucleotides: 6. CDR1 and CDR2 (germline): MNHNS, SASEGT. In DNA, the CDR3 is TGTGCCAGCAGTGCGGGGACAGCCACCTATGGCTACACCTTC. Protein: CASSAGTATYGYTF.